This T cell receptor beta chain was recovered during a study of blood T cell repertoires in COVID-19. About the study: The cDNA or gDNA used as material had been derived from T cells, B-cell-depleted T cells, or PBMCs.

Authors' data handling: Estimation of nucleated cell counts relied on the amplification of reference gene primers. Only in-frame clones appear in the TCRdb table, and some are missing; sequencing was by immunoSEQ multiplex PCR. That table furnishes V, J and clone size, whereas the DNA furnished D and trimming. This sample has fewer than 250,000 clones; about 83% occur once, and the top ten carry around 6%. Seattle researchers signed up patients amid active infection and tracked them longitudinally. CDR3 length: 15 residues. The V gene lost 0 bases and the J gene lost 5 bases, with 14 bases spanning the gap. Per germline, CDR1 SGHNT and CDR2 YYREEE (reference sequence).

The V gene is TRBV5-4, the J gene TRBJ2-5, with a possible D match to TRBD1 (6 bases). This clonotype originated in a woman older than 75 with COVID-19, enrolled during active disease. What was sequenced was peripheral blood. The CDR3 loop reads CASSLASGAWETQYF. In DNA, the CDR3 is TGTGCCAGCAGCTTGGCCTCAGGGGCTTGGGAGACCCAGTACTTC.